The clone carrying this T cell receptor beta chain was picked up a small number of times. Its antigen is unknown. There are 16 residues in the CDR3. With V trimmed by 4 bases and J by 5 bases, 10 bases remained unmatched. Germline V CDR1 and CDR2: SEHNR, FQNEAQ (reference sequence). The data were obtained in a study of T cells in Graves' hyperthyroidism and ophthalmopathy. Findings of the study overall: Among clonotypes expanded in thyroid above 0.001, most were also found in blood.

TCR beta CDR3 regions were amplified from RNA. Using the HTBI primer set, a first-round RT-PCR was run on the TCR CDR3. TCRdb redid the calling of the multiplex PCR reads with MiXCR, one entry per CDR3 protein. Found here are under 400,000 distinct CDR3 sequences, approximately 13% of them singletons; the top ten hold 9% to 9.5%. The TCR was taken from a woman younger than 35 with Graves' hyperthyroidism. J is TRBJ2-1 and V is TRBV7-9; the match to TRBD1 covers 8 bases. The sample taken for sequencing was blood. The CDR3 spells CASSSLQGVRNNEQFF. CDR3 DNA sequence: TGTGCCAGCAGCTCCTTACAGGGGGTGAGGAACAATGAGCAGTTCTTC. The full variable domain, with the rest looked up from reference TRBV7-9 and TRBJ2-1, is DTGVSQNPRHKITKRGQNVTFRCDPISEHNRLYWYRQTLGQGPEFLTYFQNEAQLEKSRLLSDRFSAERPKGSFSTLEIQRTEQGDSAMYLCASSSLQGVRNNEQFFGPGTRLTVL.